These 28 T cell receptor beta chains were sequenced from one sample in a study of PD-1 blockade in classical Hodgkin lymphoma (TCRdb year 2020). This specimen's time point label, per the study, means: cycle 4 day 1 (C4D1), after 5 to 7 weeks of nivolumab. Every trial patient had relapsed after autologous stem cell transplantation, and cohorts A, B and C differed in prior brentuximab vedotin exposure. The library came from the immunoSEQ multiplex PCR assay. The immuneACCESS repertoire file appears here via TCRdb, limited to in-frame rearrangements. These files lack a portion of the clones; in checked studies, under half of the deficit traces to unresolved V genes, and the cause of the others is not known. The sample includes around 23,000 clones, with approximately 87% observed a single time. The ten top clones hold over 20% of the sample. The sequencing here drew on peripheral blood mononuclear cells (PBMCs), taken before the fourth cycle of nivolumab. The receptors shown here come from a human donor with classical Hodgkin lymphoma.

The CDR3, as DNA: TGTGCCAGCAGCGAGACAGGGTTCGAGACCCAGTACTTC. Its translation: CASSETGFETQYF. This rearrangement joins TRBV27 to TRBJ2-5, with TRBD1 matching over 7 bases. Germline-derived CDR1 and CDR2 are MNHEY and SMNVEV (reference sequence). V dropped 6 bases and J dropped 5; count of bases not matched to a gene: 6. The CDR3 runs to 13 residues.

This clone was detected once. Here the CDR3 reads CASSVVTVGTDTQYF. In DNA form, the CDR3 reads TGTGCCAGCAGCGTAGTCACAGTTGGCACAGATACGCAGTATTTT. The V and J genes are TRBV9 and TRBJ2-3; D is unresolved. The CDR3 is made up of 15 amino acids. Trimming removed 0 bases from V and 1 base from J, with 9 bases in between. CDR1 is SGDLS and CDR2 is YYNGEE in the germline V gene.

This clone was picked up one time. This sequence joins TRBV19 and TRBJ2-7, with D possibly matching TRBD1 (6 bases). Germline V gives CDR1 LNHDA, CDR2 SQIVND (reference sequence). V was clipped by 3 bases and J by 6 bases, with 12 bases between them. This CDR3 is 13 amino acids long. The CDR3 DNA reads as TGTGCCAGTAGTATTGTGGGGGCACGCGAGCAGTACTTC. This encodes CASSIVGAREQYF.

The chain employs TRBV18 and TRBJ1-4; unclear D gene. This CDR3 is 16 amino acids long. The ends were cut back, 4 bases at V and 0 bases at J, with 12 bases in the middle. Germline V CDR1 and CDR2: KGHSH, LQKENI. As DNA, the CDR3 is TGTGCCAGCTCACATGGAGGCCGAGCAACTAATGAAAAACTGTTTTTT. It specifies CASSHGGRATNEKLFF.

The gene calls are TRBV27 and TRBJ2-7, with D tentatively TRBD2 (5 bases). CDR1 and CDR2 (germline): MNHEY, SMNVEV (reference sequence). Trimming cost V 5 bases and J 2 bases, with 13 bases left between them. This CDR3 is 14 amino acids long. CDR3 nucleotide sequence: TGTGCCAGCAGTGTAACTAGACTAACCTACGAGCAGTACTTC. Its protein product is CASSVTRLTYEQYF.

The chain recombines TRBV19 with TRBJ2-3, with 9 bases aligning to TRBD2. This CDR3 comprises 16 residues. In germline, CDR1 is LNHDA, CDR2 SQIVND (reference sequence). V shed 3 bases and J 4 bases; nucleotides not matched to a gene: 8. The CDR3 spells CASSIRGGVGPDTQYF. The CDR3 DNA sequence: TGTGCCAGTAGTATCCGCGGGGGGGTCGGGCCAGATACGCAGTATTTT.

The V gene is TRBV10-3, the J gene TRBJ2-1; 7 bases fit TRBD1. Germline assignment: CDR1 ENHRY and CDR2 SYGVKD. The CDR3 is made up of 14 amino acids. J gave up 6 bases and V 9 bases, and 11 bases lay outside the gene matches. The CDR3 protein is CAMPEGQRFNEQFF. The DNA for the CDR3 is TGTGCCATGCCCGAGGGACAGCGGTTCAATGAGCAGTTCTTC.

This clone turned up a few times. Other DNA sequences within the sample encode an identical CDR3. This chain uses TRBV12-5 with TRBJ1-5, with 10 bases matching TRBD1. The trim removed 3 bases at V and 2 bases at J, leaving 4 bases unmatched. The V gene's germline CDR1 is LGHNT and CDR2 FRNRAP. The CDR3 extends over 16 amino acids. The CDR3 DNA sequence: TGTGCTAGTGGTTTAGGGACAGGGGAGGGCAATCAGCCCCAGCATTTT. Amino acids: CASGLGTGEGNQPQHF.

The chain recombines TRBV6-5 with TRBJ2-6, with D perhaps matching TRBD1 (5 bases). The length of the CDR3 is 16 residues. Trimming removed 2 bases from V and 1 base from J, with 9 bases in between. Germline V gene lookup returns CDR1 MNHEY and CDR2 SVGAGI. The CDR3 DNA reads TGTGCCAGCAGTTACCCCGACAGTTCTGGGGCCAACGTCCTGACTTTC. Its protein is CASSYPDSSGANVLTF.

The V and J genes are TRBV6-5 and TRBJ2-3; TRBD1 aligns across 7 bases. Trimming removed 0 bases from V and 10 bases from J; junction bases left unmatched: 1. This CDR3 contains 12 residues. CDR1 is MNHEY, CDR2 SVGAGI, per germline. Here the CDR3 DNA reads TGTGCCAGCAGTTACTCTAGGGGGCCGCAGTATTTT. Encoded protein: CASSYSRGPQYF.

J is TRBJ1-1 and V is TRBV6-1; D perhaps matches TRBD1 (6 bases). V lost 5 bases and J lost 8, with 15 bases in between. The germline CDR1 and CDR2 sequences are MNHNS and SASEGT. CDR3 size: 13 residues. CDR3 residues: CASSRPSTGEAFF. CDR3 in DNA: TGTGCCAGCAGTCGCCCCTCTACAGGGGAAGCTTTCTTT.

The chain links TRBV7-9 to TRBJ2-7, with D maybe TRBD1 (7 bases). V was trimmed by 4 bases and J by 4 bases, leaving 14 bases between them. CDR3 length: 14 amino acids. Germline CDR1 SEHNR, CDR2 FQNEAQ (reference sequence). CDR3 sequence: CASSYYRGGYEQYF. In DNA, the CDR3 is TGTGCCAGCAGCTATTACAGGGGAGGATACGAGCAGTACTTC.

The chain has TRBV30 and TRBJ2-1, with 7 nucleotides matching TRBD1. Germline V lookup: CDR1 GTSNPN, CDR2 SVGIG (reference sequence). The CDR3 runs 15 residues. V was pared by 0 bases and J by 4 bases, with 6 bases of the junction left unmatched. Written as DNA, the CDR3 is TGTGCCTGGAGTGTAGGGGGCTGGGGGTACAATGAGCAGTTCTTC. This encodes CAWSVGGWGYNEQFF.

The gene calls are TRBV18 and TRBJ2-3; no clear D. Trimming stripped 2 bases from V and 2 bases from J, with 11 bases between. The CDR3 runs to 15 residues. Germline loops: CDR1 KGHSH, CDR2 LQKENI. This CDR3 reads CASSPTGWSTDTQYF. DNA for the CDR3: TGTGCCAGCTCACCAACCGGGTGGTCCACAGATACGCAGTATTTT.

The rearrangement uses TRBV14 and TRBJ1-5, with D hard to call. Germline V lookup: CDR1 SGHDN, CDR2 FVKESK. The CDR3 covers 14 residues. V was trimmed by 1 base and J by 3 bases, leaving 7 bases between them. CDR3 nucleotides: TGTGCCAGCAGCCAAGGGCAGAACAATCAGCCCCAGCATTTT. It specifies CASSQGQNNQPQHF.

This sequence joins TRBV5-6 and TRBJ1-3, with D perhaps matching TRBD1 (6 bases). The V and J ends lost 0 bases and 2 bases respectively, with 9 bases between them. CDR1 is SGHDT, CDR2 YYEEEE, per germline. CDR3 length equals 15 residues. CDR3 protein: CASSLVNRAGNTIYF. The DNA of the CDR3 is TGTGCCAGCAGCTTGGTGAACAGGGCTGGAAACACCATATATTTT. Looking up the rest from reference TRBV5-6 and TRBJ1-3 gives the full variable domain: DAGVTQSPTHLIKTRGQQVTLRCSPKSGHDTVSWYQQALGQGPQFIFQYYEEEERQRGNFPDRFSGHQFPNYSSELNVNALLLGDSALYLCASSLVNRAGNTIYFGEGSWLTVV.

This chain connects TRBV5-5 to TRBJ2-5, with D perhaps matching TRBD1 or TRBD2 (6 bases each). This CDR3 spans 15 amino acids. V lost 1 base and J lost 5, with 15 bases in between. The germline V gene encodes CDR1 SGHKS and CDR2 YYEKEE (reference sequence). The CDR3 is CASSLWLGGQETQYF. The CDR3, as DNA: TGTGCCAGCAGCTTGTGGCTTGGGGGGCAGGAGACCCAGTACTTC. The full variable domain, rest sourced from reference TRBV5-5 and TRBJ2-5, is DAGVTQSPTHLIKTRGQQVTLRCSPISGHKSVSWYQQVLGQGPQFIFQYYEKEERGRGNFPDRFSARQFPNYSSELNVNALLLGDSALYLCASSLWLGGQETQYFGPGTRLLVL.

V and J are TRBV5-1 and TRBJ2-2; D may match TRBD1 or TRBD2 (5 bases each). Deletions cut 3 bases from V and 0 bases from J, with 9 bases between. This CDR3 contains 15 residues. From germline, CDR1 is SGHRS and CDR2 YFSETQ. The CDR3 is CASSSGQTNTGELFF. The CDR3 coding sequence is TGCGCCAGCAGCTCGGGGCAAACGAACACCGGGGAGCTGTTTTTT.

The rearrangement uses TRBV27 and TRBJ1-1; D is ambiguous. The ends were cut back, 3 bases at V and 0 bases at J, with 11 bases in the middle. The CDR3 is 15 amino acids. The germline V gene has CDR1 MNHEY and CDR2 SMNVEV (reference sequence). CDR3 protein: CASSFSYLMNTEAFF. In DNA form, the CDR3 reads TGTGCCAGCAGTTTCTCCTACTTGATGAACACTGAAGCTTTCTTT.

The chain combines TRBV6-5 with TRBJ2-7; D may correspond to TRBD1 or TRBD2 (6 bases each). The CDR3 runs 16 residues. Trimming cost V 0 bases and J 2 bases, with 14 bases left between them. The germline CDR1 and CDR2 sequences are MNHEY and SVGAGI. CDR3 coding DNA: TGTGCCAGCAGTTACTCGGGGGGACATCCTCCCTACGAGCAGTACTTC. Protein product: CASSYSGGHPPYEQYF.

The V gene is TRBV6-6, the J gene TRBJ1-5; 7 nucleotides line up with TRBD1. The V segment lost 7 bases and the J segment 7 bases; nucleotides outside the gene matches: 4. CDR3 length equals 12 residues. Germline-derived CDR1 and CDR2 are MNHNY and SVGAGI (reference sequence). The CDR3 coding sequence is TGTGCCAGCAAACAGGGGAGCCAGCCCCAGCATTTT. It is translated as CASKQGSQPQHF.

The chain recombines TRBV29-1 with TRBJ2-7; possibly TRBD2 for D (5 bases). The germline gives CDR1 SQVTM, CDR2 ANQGSEA. V lost 3 bases to trimming and J lost 4 bases, with 13 bases between them. The CDR3 is made up of 13 amino acids. DNA for the CDR3: TGCAGCGTTGATCCCTGGACTGCTTACGAGCAGTACTTC. It codes for CSVDPWTAYEQYF.

This chain connects TRBV11-2 to TRBJ2-3; 11 bases are shared with TRBD1. Germline V gene data show CDR1 as SGHAT and CDR2 as FQNNGV. The CDR3 extends over 16 amino acids. With V trimmed by 5 bases and J by 4 bases, 8 bases remained unmatched. The CDR3 DNA sequence: TGTGCCAGCAGCAACTACGGGACAGGGGGACCAGATACGCAGTATTTT. As protein: CASSNYGTGGPDTQYF.

The V and J genes are TRBV7-9 and TRBJ2-2; 8 bases are shared with TRBD2. V shed 2 bases, J shed 4 bases, and the junction held 3 bases outside the gene matches. This CDR3 is built from 15 residues. Germline V lookup: CDR1 SEHNR, CDR2 FQNEAQ (reference sequence). CDR3: CASSLTGRATGELFF. The CDR3 nucleotides read TGTGCCAGCAGCTTAACCGGGAGGGCCACCGGGGAGCTGTTTTTT.

This sequence joins TRBV6-5 and TRBJ1-4; D possibly corresponds to TRBD1 (5 bases). Germline V gives CDR1 MNHEY, CDR2 SVGAGI. V was shortened by 5 bases and J by 5 bases, with 15 bases between the two germline ends. The CDR3 consists of 15 residues. Here the CDR3 DNA reads TGTGCCAGCAGTGGACCAGGGTGGGGGAATGAAAAACTGTTTTTT. As protein: CASSGPGWGNEKLFF.

This clone showed up just a few times. This rearrangement joins TRBV2 to TRBJ2-7; D is perhaps TRBD1 (6 bases). Germline CDR1 and CDR2: SNHLY and FYNNEI. Trimming pared 10 bases from V and 2 bases from J, leaving 18 bases between. This CDR3 spans 14 amino acids. Here the CDR3 reads CATSGEPRTYEQYF. In DNA form, the CDR3 reads TGTGCCACCTCAGGGGAGCCCCGGACCTACGAGCAGTACTTC.

V is TRBV9 and J is TRBJ2-1; D possibly corresponds to TRBD2 (6 bases). V was shortened by 0 bases and J by 10 bases, with 14 bases between the two germline ends. Per the germline V gene, CDR1 is SGDLS and CDR2 is YYNGEE. This CDR3 contains 14 residues. The CDR3 DNA reads as TGTGCCAGCAGCGTAGCGGTGCAGGCGGGGGAGCAGTTCTTC. Its translation is CASSVAVQAGEQFF.

The V call is TRBV2, the J call TRBJ2-5; D unclear. The CDR3 runs 11 residues. CDR1 is SNHLY and CDR2 is FYNNEI in the germline V gene. Trimming took 5 bases from V and 2 from J, leaving 3 bases between them. CDR3 protein: CASSSQETQYF. In DNA, the CDR3 is TGTGCCAGCAGTTCGCAAGAGACCCAGTACTTC.